This T cell receptor (beta chain) was found in a study of PD-L1 blockade in urothelial cancer (TCRdb year 2017). With respect to the entire study: All patients started therapy in about 2014 and received atezolizumab 1,200 mg intravenously every 3 weeks. Twenty-five of 29 patients were males with bladder-origin urothelial cancer, and 18 of 29 reported a prior smoking history. Patients had an ECOG performance status of 0 or 1 and had received between 0 and 3 prior chemotherapy regimens. Blood samples were analyzed 3 weeks after the start of treatment (second dose) and 6 weeks after the start of treatment. Blood samples yielded a median of around 150,000 T cells and some 80,000 unique TCRs, with median clonality roughly 0.084. Somatic, immune and clinical correlates of response to PD-L1 blockade with atezolizumab in urothelial cancer were the focus of an exploratory multi-omic analysis. Pretreatment tumor samples, along with matched peripheral blood collected serially before and after atezolizumab treatment, underwent TCR sequencing. Durable clinical benefit was defined as a progression-free survival longer than 6 months, and TCR features were additionally tested against progression-free survival and overall survival. In the same patients, pretreatment tumors underwent whole exome sequencing and RNA sequencing in addition to TCR sequencing. Durable clinical benefit was achieved by nine patients but not by the remaining 20. Pretreatment blood TCR-seq was available for twenty-nine patients, at least one posttreatment blood collection was obtained for 24 patients, and tumor TCR-seq was available for 24 patients.

CDR1 is given as SGHDT and CDR2 as YYEEEE, both from the germline V gene. V and J are trimmed by 4 bases and 4 bases, and the gene matches miss 11 bases of the junction. Its CDR3 holds 16 amino acids, cysteine through phenylalanine. The DNA shown is the 48-base CDR3, in frame from base 1. Each PCR received spiked-in synthetic TCR analog templates so that absolute template abundance could be estimated from read counts. TCRbeta CDR3 regions were amplified from genomic DNA with bias-controlled V and J gene primers using the immunoSEQ assay. Sequencing of rearranged TCRbeta segments was done at approximately 20X coverage. The study's processing was this. Sequencing errors were corrected by clustering and CDR3s were annotated against IMGT to assign V, D and J genes. Out-of-frame and stop-codon sequences were excluded, and only productive TCRbeta rearrangements were used in downstream analyses. Clonality was computed as one minus Shannon entropy normalized by the log of the number of unique productive sequences. Clones differing between time points or between blood and tumor were identified using Fisher's exact test with Benjamini-Hochberg correction, with an adjusted p below 0.01 applied as the threshold. TCRdb's version of the immuneACCESS table is confined to in-frame rearrangements and falls short of the full clone set. An unresolved V gene accounts for under half of the shortfall where checked; the remainder is of unknown origin. The V and J calls and the clone size are those of that table, but D and trimming were determined from the DNA. Present in this sample are tens of thousands of clones, approximately 80% of which were seen just once. The ten largest account for approximately 14% of the sample.

Findings and caveats that apply to the study as a whole: Among patients with durable benefit, tumor-associated TCR clones showed greater expansion in peripheral blood 3 weeks after treatment started (n of about 20, p = 0.022). A pretreatment peripheral blood TCR clonality below the median was linked to improved progression-free and overall survival. Because the sample size was small (n of about 29) and many exploratory analyses were performed, the results are intended to be hypothesis-generating.

Comments on this clone: Its recognized antigen is unknown. No base qualities exist here, and no much larger clone lies one base off it.

The sample's time point label, in plain terms: pretreatment peripheral blood. The cohort included 25 to 30 patients with locally advanced or metastatic urothelial carcinoma who were treated at Memorial Sloan Kettering on a trial protocol. Peripheral blood mononuclear cells were collected from each patient pretreatment and during treatment, giving between 1 and 8 total time points per patient. The Qiagen DNeasy Blood extraction kit was used to purify genomic DNA from total PBMCs and from tumor samples. PBMCs were collected pretreatment and during treatment, and were isolated and stored as previously described.

The material sequenced was PBMCs, taken around atezolizumab (anti-PD-L1) treatment. The source is a man older than 75 with urothelial cancer. Recombination joined TRBV5-6 with TRBJ2-5; the central 9 bases match TRBD1. The DNA sequence is as follows: TGTGCCAGCAGCGAGGTGACAGGGGGGCTGCTAGAGACCCAGTACTTC. This codes for CASSEVTGGLLETQYF.